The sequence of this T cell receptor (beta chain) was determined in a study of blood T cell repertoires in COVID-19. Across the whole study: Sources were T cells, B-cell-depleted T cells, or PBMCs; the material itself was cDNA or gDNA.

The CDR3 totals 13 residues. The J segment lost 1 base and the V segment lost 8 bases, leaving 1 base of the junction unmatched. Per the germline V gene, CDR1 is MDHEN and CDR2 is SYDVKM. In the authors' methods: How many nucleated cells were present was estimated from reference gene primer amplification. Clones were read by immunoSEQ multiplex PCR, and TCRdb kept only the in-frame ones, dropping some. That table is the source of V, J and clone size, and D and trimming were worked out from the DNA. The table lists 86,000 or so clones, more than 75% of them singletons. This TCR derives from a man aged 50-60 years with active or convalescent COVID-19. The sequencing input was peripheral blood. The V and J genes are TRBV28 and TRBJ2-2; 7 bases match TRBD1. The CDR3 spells CASRTGNTGELFF. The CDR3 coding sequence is TGTGCCAGCCGGACAGGGAACACCGGGGAGCTGTTTTTT.